A selection of T cell receptor beta chains follows, all from one sample in a study of blood T cell repertoires in COVID-19. Here immunoSEQ multiplex PCR was the method, and the copy in TCRdb shows in-frame clones only, minus some. There are 150,000 to 200,000 clones in the sample; 80% to 85% occur only once, and around 6.5% lies in the top ten. Sequencing used peripheral blood. All receptors come from a middle-aged woman with acute or convalescent COVID-19. Both conserved end residues are part of each CDR3. Fields, in order: V gene, clone size, D gene, J gene, CDR3 protein, CDR3 DNA. The D gene is left open where the match is weak. Only some rows state a clone size, as once, few, many or a class for expanded clones.

TRBV28	NA	NA	TRBJ2-7	CASAKAYEQYF	TGTGCCAGCGCGAAAGCCTACGAGCAGTACTTC
TRBV19	NA	NA	TRBJ1-3	CASTLGHPSSGNTIYF	TGTGCCAGTACCTTGGGACACCCGAGCTCTGGAAACACCATATATTTT
TRBV7-9	NA	NA	TRBJ2-7	CASSYPLGSNEQYF	TGTGCCAGCAGCTATCCTTTGGGCAGCAACGAGCAGTACTTC
TRBV28	NA	TRBD2	TRBJ2-5	CASSYIRGGPETQYF	TGTGCCAGCAGTTACATCCGGGGGGGCCCTGAGACCCAGTACTTC
TRBV7-8	NA	TRBD1	TRBJ1-1	CASRRSTGDTEAFF	TGTGCCAGCAGAAGGAGTACAGGGGATACTGAAGCTTTCTTT
TRBV5-1	NA	NA	TRBJ1-3	CASSLDVQGSGNTIYF	TGCGCCAGCAGCTTGGACGTCCAGGGATCTGGAAACACCATATATTTT
TRBV18	NA	NA	TRBJ1-1	CASSHDRNTEAFF	TGTGCCAGCTCCCACGACAGAAACACTGAAGCTTTCTTT
TRBV9	NA	TRBD2	TRBJ2-5	CASSESGGATETQYF	TGTGCCAGCAGCGAAAGCGGGGGGGCCACGGAGACCCAGTACTTC
TRBV3-1/TRBV3-2	NA	NA	TRBJ1-6	CASSPSGSYNSPLHF	TGTGCCAGCAGCCCATCGGGCTCCTATAATTCACCCCTCCACTTT
TRBV28	once	TRBD1	TRBJ1-2	CASRSTGGRSYGYTF	TGTGCCAGCAGGAGCACAGGGGGCAGGAGCTATGGCTACACCTTC
TRBV19	NA	NA	TRBJ1-1	CASSIGSEGAGAFF	TGTGCCAGTAGTATAGGGTCGGAAGGGGCAGGAGCTTTCTTT
TRBV5-4	NA	TRBD1	TRBJ2-2	CASNRFQGDRDTGELFF	TGTGCCAGCAACCGGTTTCAGGGGGATAGGGACACCGGGGAGCTGTTTTTT
TRBV7-2	once	TRBD1	TRBJ1-5	CASSLEAGGLNQPQHF	TGTGCCAGCAGCTTAGAGGCAGGGGGCCTCAATCAGCCCCAGCATTTT
TRBV2	NA	NA	TRBJ1-6	CASFMQGRDSPLHF	TGTGCCAGCTTTATGCAGGGGAGGGATTCACCCCTCCACTTT
TRBV7-9	NA	NA	TRBJ1-3	CASSGGDSGNTIYF	TGTGCCAGCAGCGGCGGGGACTCTGGAAACACCATATATTTT
TRBV5-6	NA	NA	TRBJ2-3	CASSLPSDLPLVDTQYF	TGTGCCAGCAGCTTACCTAGCGACCTCCCCCTGGTTGATACGCAGTATTTT
TRBV6-5	NA	NA	TRBJ1-4	CASSPGLEEKLFF	TGTGCCAGCAGCCCGGGACTCGAGGAAAAACTGTTTTTT
TRBV7-9	few	TRBD2	TRBJ2-2	CASRGNLAGDVGELFF	TGTGCCAGCAGGGGGAATCTAGCGGGAGACGTCGGGGAGCTGTTTTTT
TRBV28	NA	NA	TRBJ1-1	CASSLMAPEAFF	TGTGCCAGCAGTTTAATGGCACCTGAAGCTTTCTTT
TRBV5-1	NA	NA	TRBJ1-1	CASSRWTLSNTEAFF	TGCGCCAGCAGCCGGTGGACACTAAGCAACACTGAAGCTTTCTTT
TRBV5-1	NA	NA	TRBJ1-1	CASSWSPGSVTEAFF	TGCGCCAGCAGCTGGAGCCCGGGGTCGGTCACTGAAGCTTTCTTT
TRBV3-1/TRBV3-2	NA	NA	TRBJ1-5	CASSPSGLLRNQPQHF	TGTGCCAGCAGCCCGTCAGGTCTGTTGCGCAATCAGCCCCAGCATTTT
TRBV28	NA	NA	TRBJ1-5	CASRPSGGEQPQHF	TGTGCCAGCAGACCCAGCGGGGGGGAGCAGCCCCAGCATTTT
TRBV18	NA	TRBD2	TRBJ2-1	CASSPGLAEYNEQFF	TGTGCCAGCTCACCCGGACTAGCGGAGTACAATGAGCAGTTCTTC
TRBV27	NA	TRBD2	TRBJ2-1	CASSWPSGVYNEQFF	TGTGCCAGCAGTTGGCCTAGCGGGGTATACAATGAGCAGTTCTTC
TRBV4-2	NA	NA	TRBJ2-1	CASSLSHPDTGQSTFF	TGTGCCAGCAGCCTCTCTCATCCGGACACAGGTCAGAGTACGTTCTTC
TRBV19	NA	NA	TRBJ1-1	CASSIDRVGTEAFF	TGTGCCAGTAGTATAGACAGGGTAGGCACTGAAGCTTTCTTT